The source of this T cell receptor (beta chain) is a study of regulatory T cells in long-lasting Graves disease. In germline, CDR1 is SEHNR, CDR2 FQNEAQ (reference sequence). This CDR3 has 13 residues. Trimming left V 5 bases short and J 11 bases short, with 19 bases between. Time point of the sample: newly diagnosed GD, antithyroid drugs for less than 3 months. With RNA extracted from PBMCs as input, the TCR library was made. CDR3-region Arm-PCR and iRepertoire HTBI primers produced the TCR beta libraries. TCRdb re-analysed the multiplex PCR reads in MiXCR, keeping a single row per CDR3 protein. The data show 530,000 or so distinct CDR3 sequences, around an eighth seen once. These data also formed part of another study, on T cells in Graves' hyperthyroidism and ophthalmopathy. That paper notes: Any patient presenting with uncontrolled infection, other autoimmune disease, pregnancy or lactation was left out.

The TCR comes from a young man with Graves disease. The specimen comprised peripheral blood mononuclear cells (PBMCs), sampled at new diagnosis, from a patient treated with antithyroid drugs. This chain links TRBV7-9 with TRBJ2-7, with D possibly TRBD1 on 5 matching bases. CDR3 in DNA: TGTGCCAGCAGCCCTTTCCCAGGGTACAATGAGTACTTC. Residues: CASSPFPGYNEYF.